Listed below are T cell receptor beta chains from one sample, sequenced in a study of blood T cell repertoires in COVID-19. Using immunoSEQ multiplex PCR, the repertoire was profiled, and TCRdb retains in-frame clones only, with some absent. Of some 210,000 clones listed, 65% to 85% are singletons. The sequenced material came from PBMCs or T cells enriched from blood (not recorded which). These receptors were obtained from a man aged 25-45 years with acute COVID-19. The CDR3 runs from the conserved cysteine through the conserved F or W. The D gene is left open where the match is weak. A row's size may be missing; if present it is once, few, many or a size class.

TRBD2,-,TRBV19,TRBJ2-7,CASSPLRGTSYEQYF,TGTGCCAGTAGCCCTCTGCGGGGGACCTCCTACGAGCAGTACTTC
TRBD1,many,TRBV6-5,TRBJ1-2,CASSATGVDGYTF,TGTGCCAGCAGCGCGACAGGGGTGGATGGCTACACCTTC
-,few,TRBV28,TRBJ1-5,CASLLAGRGGNQPQHF,TGTGCCAGCCTCTTAGCCGGGAGGGGAGGCAATCAGCCCCAGCATTTT
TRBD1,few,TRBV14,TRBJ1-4,CASSRLQGSEKLFF,TGTGCCAGCAGCCGCCTACAGGGGAGCGAAAAACTGTTTTTT
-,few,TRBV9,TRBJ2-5,CASSTQSGSGETQYF,TGTGCCAGCAGCACCCAAAGTGGTAGCGGAGAGACCCAGTACTTC
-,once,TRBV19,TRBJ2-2,CASSPYQTGPGELFF,TGTGCCAGTAGTCCGTACCAGACAGGTCCCGGGGAGCTGTTTTTT
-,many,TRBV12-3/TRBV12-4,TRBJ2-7,CASSTGAYEQYF,TGTGCCTCATCGACAGGAGCCTACGAGCAGTACTTC
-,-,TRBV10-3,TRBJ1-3,CAIRRGSEGDGNTIYF,TGTGCCATCAGGAGGGGATCCGAGGGGGATGGAAACACCATATATTTT
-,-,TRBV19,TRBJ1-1,CASRPLPVNTEAFF,TGTGCCAGTAGGCCCCTACCCGTGAACACTGAAGCTTTCTTT
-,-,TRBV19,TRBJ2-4,CASTDRKSNIAKNIQYF,TGTGCCAGTACCGACAGGAAGAGCAACATAGCCAAAAACATTCAGTACTTC
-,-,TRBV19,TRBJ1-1,CASSKGLVPEAFF,TGTGCCAGTAGTAAGGGGCTGGTCCCTGAAGCTTTCTTT
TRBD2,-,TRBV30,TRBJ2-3,CAWKRGITDTQYF,TGTGCCTGGAAGCGGGGGATCACAGATACGCAGTATTTT
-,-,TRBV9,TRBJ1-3,CASGGNTIYF,TGTGCCAGCGGCGGAAACACCATATATTTT
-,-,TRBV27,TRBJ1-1,CASSSESSMNTEAFF,TGTGCCAGCAGTTCCGAATCCTCTATGAACACTGAAGCTTTCTTT
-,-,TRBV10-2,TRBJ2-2,CASSEPGNTGELFF,TGCGCCAGCAGTGAACCAGGGAACACCGGGGAGCTGTTTTTT
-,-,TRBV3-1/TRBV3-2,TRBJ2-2,CASSQGAYTGELFF,TGTGCCAGCAGCCAGGGGGCATACACCGGGGAGCTGTTTTTT
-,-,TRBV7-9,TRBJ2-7,CASSPSAYEQYF,TGTGCCAGCAGCCCCAGCGCGTACGAGCAGTACTTC
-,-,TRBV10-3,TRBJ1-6,CAMSGRIDSPLHF,TGTGCCATGAGCGGCCGCATCGATTCACCCCTCCACTTT
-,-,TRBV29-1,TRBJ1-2,CSVGGRETYGYTF,TGCAGCGTTGGGGGGCGCGAGACTTATGGCTACACCTTC
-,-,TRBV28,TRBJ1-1,CASSSSGWNTEAFF,TGTGCCAGCAGTTCCTCCGGGTGGAACACTGAAGCTTTCTTT
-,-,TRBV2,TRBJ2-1,CASTPGGLATYNEQFF,TGTGCCAGCACTCCAGGGGGTCTAGCGACCTACAATGAGCAGTTCTTC
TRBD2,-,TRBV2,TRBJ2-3,CASRKGTSGGGTDTQYF,TGTGCCAGCAGAAAGGGGACTAGCGGGGGGGGCACAGATACGCAGTATTTT
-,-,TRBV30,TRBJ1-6,CAWNPGMVNSPLHF,TGTGCCTGGAATCCAGGGATGGTTAATTCACCCCTCCACTTT